The next 31 T cell receptor beta chains were all read from a single sample in a study of T cells after yellow fever vaccination. Each CDR3 protein is one row after TCRdb ran MiXCR on the 5' RACE reads. The table includes some 400,000 distinct CDR3 sequences, 18% detected once. The input for sequencing was PBMCs, taken before the yellow fever booster vaccination. These receptors all come from a man younger than 35 who received the YFV17D yellow fever vaccine.

In its sample, this clonotype was seen many times. The chain carries TRBV12-3 or TRBV12-4 and TRBJ2-7; the match to TRBD1 covers 7 bases. The ends lost 3 bases at V and 3 bases at J; junction bases unmatched: 2. The CDR3 contains 13 residues. As DNA, the CDR3 is TGTGCCAGCAGTTTTGCAGGGGGCTACGAGCAGTACTTC. Encoded protein: CASSFAGGYEQYF.

The chain couples TRBV6-5 to TRBJ2-7, with D uncertain. The CDR3 length is 15 residues. The germline V gene has CDR1 MNHEY and CDR2 SVGAGI. V was shortened by 6 bases and J by 4 bases, with 19 bases between the two germline ends. The CDR3: CASSPAVATLYEQYF. The CDR3 nucleotides read TGTGCCAGCAGCCCCGCGGTCGCGACCTTATACGAGCAGTACTTC.

The chain employs TRBV30 and TRBJ2-3, with 12 bases lining up with TRBD2. Near its end, the DNA agrees better with TRBJ2-5, so the J call may be wrong. The length of the CDR3 is 16 residues. CDR1 is GTSNPN, CDR2 SVGIG, per germline (reference sequence). The CDR3 DNA is TGTGCCTGGACCTACGGACTAGCGGGGACGGGGGAGACCCAGTACTTC. As protein: CAWTYGLAGTGETQYF.

The J gene is TRBJ2-3, the V gene TRBV6-1; 13 positions match TRBD2. The ends lost 6 bases at V and 1 base at J; junction bases unmatched: 4. CDR3 length equals 16 residues. CDR1 and CDR2 from the germline V gene are MNHNS and SASEGT. The CDR3 here is CASRPGLAGRTDTQYF. The CDR3 nucleotides read TGTGCCAGCAGACCGGGACTAGCGGGACGCACAGATACGCAGTATTTT.

The chain employs TRBV12-3 or TRBV12-4 and TRBJ2-1; D uncertain. Trimming cost V 2 bases and J 4 bases, with 3 bases left between them. The CDR3 runs to 12 residues. The CDR3, as DNA: TGTGCCAGCAGTTTACCGTACAATGAGCAGTTCTTC. Translated: CASSLPYNEQFF.

This clonotype was seen only a few times. The chain has TRBV7-9 and TRBJ1-1; D remains ambiguous. The CDR3 extends over 13 amino acids. Germline V gene data show CDR1 as SEHNR and CDR2 as FQNEAQ (reference sequence). Deletions cut 2 bases from V and 8 bases from J, with 12 bases between. In DNA, the CDR3 is TGTGCCAGCAGCTTATTATCTCAGCTAGAAGCTTTCTTT. Its translation: CASSLLSQLEAFF.

This clonotype has more than one count but fewer than ten. V and J are TRBV29-1 and TRBJ1-2; TRBD1 might be the D (6 bases). V was trimmed by 4 bases and J by 0 bases, leaving 9 bases between them. The CDR3 contains 13 residues. CDR1 and CDR2 from the germline V gene are SQVTM and ANQGSEA. The CDR3 reads CSVGYRANYGYTF. The CDR3 DNA reads as TGCAGCGTTGGTTACAGGGCTAACTATGGCTACACCTTC.

The CDR3 is CASSREEDSPLHF. CDR3 nucleotide sequence: TGTGCCAGCAGCCGAGAGGAGGATTCACCCCTCCACTTT. The chain joins TRBV6-2 or TRBV6-3 to TRBJ1-6; D call uncertain. CDR3 length: 13 amino acids. The germline V and J ends were trimmed by 6 bases and 8 bases, with 11 bases remaining between them. Germline lookup yields CDR1 MNHEY and CDR2 SVGEGT.

This clonotype was seen ten or more times. The chain carries TRBV27 and TRBJ1-6; D gene unclear. Per the germline V gene, CDR1 is MNHEY and CDR2 is SMNVEV (reference sequence). CDR3 size: 16 residues. Deletions cut 4 bases from V and 0 bases from J, with 10 bases between. This chain's CDR3 is CASSSRGSSYNSPLHF. CDR3 bases: TGTGCCAGCAGTTCCCGGGGAAGCTCCTATAATTCACCCCTCCACTTT.

For this clonotype: A clone one base away is much larger, so this may be a read error. The rearrangement links TRBV28 to TRBJ2-5; 12 nucleotides agree with TRBD2. Per the germline V gene, CDR1 is MDHEN and CDR2 is SYDVKM. The CDR3 consists of 14 residues. The V segment lost 6 bases and the J segment 5 bases; nucleotides outside the gene matches: 4. In DNA, the CDR3 is TGTGCCAGCAGCCTAGCGGGGGGGCATGAGACCCAGTACTTC. Translation: CASSLAGGHETQYF.

This clonotype turned up a few times. The chain employs TRBV5-4 and TRBJ1-1; D is uncertain. CDR1 is SGHNT, CDR2 YYREEE, per germline (reference sequence). CDR3 length: 12 amino acids. The ends were cut back, 2 bases at V and 6 bases at J, with 8 bases in the middle. In DNA, the CDR3 is TGTGCCAGCAGCTTTGGGGAAGCTGAAGCTTTCTTT. Amino acid sequence: CASSFGEAEAFF.

This clonotype has a handful of counts. The J gene is TRBJ1-4, the V gene TRBV7-9; 7 bases fit TRBD1. There are 14 residues in the CDR3. The V segment lost 5 bases and the J segment 4 bases; nucleotides outside the gene matches: 4. In germline, CDR1 is SEHNR, CDR2 FQNEAQ (reference sequence). CDR3 protein: CASSKTGSNEKLFF. The CDR3 DNA is TGTGCCAGCAGCAAGACAGGGAGTAATGAAAAACTGTTTTTT.

The chain joins TRBV4-3 to TRBJ2-7; TRBD1 agrees at 11 bases. Trimming took 1 base from V and 2 from J; bases not matched to a gene: 4. This CDR3 region has 16 residues. The germline V gene encodes CDR1 LGHNA and CDR2 YSLEER. CDR3 region: CASSQGSGQGAYEQYF. CDR3 coding DNA: TGCGCCAGCAGCCAAGGTTCGGGACAGGGGGCCTACGAGCAGTACTTC.

This clonotype appeared a few times. The chain uses TRBV4-2 and TRBJ2-1; D may be TRBD2 (6 bases). Germline V CDR1 and CDR2: LGHNA, YNFKEQ. This CDR3 has 15 residues. Trimming took off 0 bases at V and 8 bases at J, with 14 bases between the two ends. This CDR3 reads CASSQDSGGVDEQFF. The CDR3 DNA follows: TGTGCCAGCAGCCAAGATAGTGGCGGGGTTGATGAGCAGTTCTTC.

The chain couples TRBV6-1 to TRBJ1-6; D remains ambiguous. Trimming cost V 1 base and J 8 bases, with 9 bases left between them. The CDR3 has 14 amino acids. Germline CDR1 MNHNS, CDR2 SASEGT. The CDR3 here is CASSEVAGYSPLHF. The CDR3 DNA is TGTGCCAGCAGTGAAGTCGCTGGGTATTCACCCCTCCACTTT.

This clonotype has more than one count but fewer than ten. The V call is TRBV6-6, the J call TRBJ2-7; D unclear. The germline CDR1 and CDR2 sequences are MNHNY and SVGAGI (reference sequence). Trimming removed 7 bases from V and 0 bases from J, with 13 bases in between. The CDR3 runs to 14 residues. CDR3 nucleotides: TGTGCCAGCAATATCGGACGGGCCTCCTACGAGCAGTACTTC. This codes for CASNIGRASYEQYF.

The table lists this clonotype with a few counts. The chain is built from TRBV9 and TRBJ1-6; D call uncertain. CDR3 length: 16 residues. CDR1 and CDR2 from the germline V gene are SGDLS and YYNGEE. With 3 bases removed from V and 0 bases from J, the gap between germline ends came to 10 bases. The CDR3 DNA follows: TGTGCCAGCAGCGCAACCCGGAGCTCCTATAATTCACCCCTCCACTTT. Encoded protein: CASSATRSSYNSPLHF.

The rearrangement uses TRBV4-1 and TRBJ2-5; the D gene is possibly TRBD1 (6 bases). Germline lookup yields CDR1 MGHRA and CDR2 YSYEKL. V lost 3 bases to trimming and J lost 2 bases, with 10 bases between them. The CDR3 consists of 14 residues. This CDR3 reads CASSHPGQQETQYF. In DNA, the CDR3 is TGCGCCAGCAGCCATCCGGGACAACAAGAGACCCAGTACTTC.

This sequence joins TRBV11-2 and TRBJ2-7, with 7 nucleotides matching TRBD1. V shed 2 bases and J 3 bases; nucleotides not matched to a gene: 7. CDR1 and CDR2 from the germline V gene are SGHAT and FQNNGV. This CDR3 is 15 amino acids long. The CDR3 DNA reads TGTGCCAGCAGCTTATCCACAGGGGAAGGCTACGAGCAGTACGTC. Its protein is CASSLSTGEGYEQYV.

This sequence joins TRBV20-1 and TRBJ1-5; the match to TRBD1 covers 10 bases. The CDR3 loop spans 13 amino acids. CDR1 is DFQATT and CDR2 is SNEGSKA in the germline V gene (reference sequence). The V segment lost 6 bases and the J segment 6 bases; nucleotides outside the gene matches: 5. CDR3 nucleotides: TGCAGTGCGACAGGGGGCGCGGGTCAGCCCCAGCATTTT. The encoded protein is CSATGGAGQPQHF.

The V gene is TRBV3-1, the J gene TRBJ2-2; D is perhaps TRBD1 (5 bases). Germline-derived CDR1 and CDR2 are LGHDT and YNNKEL (reference sequence). The CDR3 sequence is 12 residues long. Deletions cut 6 bases from V and 7 bases from J, with 9 bases between. For the CDR3, the DNA is TGTGCCAGCAGTCGCCAGGGCGGGGAGCTGTTTTTT. Its translation: CASSRQGGELFF.

V and J are TRBV9 and TRBJ1-1, with no clear D. CDR1 and CDR2 from the germline V gene are SGDLS and YYNGEE. The V gene lost 0 bases and the J gene lost 2 bases, with 14 bases spanning the gap. The length of the CDR3 is 16 residues. For the CDR3, the DNA is TGTGCCAGCAGCGTAGCTGTTCCAGGCCCAAACACTGAAGCTTTCTTT. It translates to CASSVAVPGPNTEAFF.

This clonotype occurred a few times. V gene TRBV14 combines with J gene TRBJ2-1, with a tentative D call TRBD2 (5 bases). The CDR3 is 14 residues long. Trimming took 5 bases from V and 4 from J, leaving 12 bases between them. Germline V gives CDR1 SGHDN, CDR2 FVKESK. CDR3 region: CASSSTRGYNEQFF. The CDR3 DNA is TGTGCCAGCAGCAGTACCCGGGGATACAATGAGCAGTTCTTC.

This chain joins TRBV6-6 and TRBJ2-5; unclear D gene. The germline gives CDR1 MNHNY, CDR2 SVGAGI (reference sequence). The V end lost 4 bases, the J end lost 4 bases, and 16 bases lay between the germline ends. There are 15 residues in the CDR3. As DNA, the CDR3 is TGTGCCAGCAGTTCCGACTGGACCTATCGAGAGACCCAGTACTTC. Protein sequence: CASSSDWTYRETQYF.

This clonotype was seen a few times. The CDR3 DNA sequence: TGTGCCACCAGCAGAGATGTTTGGACTATCACAGATACGCAGTATTTT. It encodes CATSRDVWTITDTQYF. The chain carries TRBV15 and TRBJ2-3; possibly TRBD2 for D (6 bases). V lost 0 bases, J lost 2 bases, and 12 bases lay in between. CDR1 and CDR2 from the germline V gene are LNHNV and YYDKDF (reference sequence). This CDR3 comprises 16 residues.

The gene calls are TRBV5-1 and TRBJ1-6, with 7 positions matching TRBD1. The CDR3 runs 14 residues. Per the germline V gene, CDR1 is SGHRS and CDR2 is YFSETQ. V was pared by 0 bases and J by 7 bases, with 1 base of the junction left unmatched. The DNA of the CDR3 is TGCGCCAGCAGCTTGGTGACAGGGAATTCACCCCTCCACTTT. This translates into CASSLVTGNSPLHF.

A few counts support this clonotype. CDR3 nucleotide sequence: TGTGCCAGCAGTTACTTGGCAGTCCGGGATTCACCCCTCCACTTT. Amino acids: CASSYLAVRDSPLHF. The rearrangement joins TRBV6-5 to TRBJ1-6, with unresolved D. Trimming shortened V by 1 base and J by 8 bases, and 12 bases separated the two germline ends. Per the germline V gene, CDR1 is MNHEY and CDR2 is SVGAGI. CDR3 length: 15 amino acids.

The rearrangement joins TRBV4-3 to TRBJ2-7; maybe TRBD1 (6 bases). Germline V gives CDR1 LGHNA, CDR2 YSLEER. The CDR3 length is 14 residues. Trimming left V 0 bases short and J 4 bases short, with 10 bases between. The CDR3 protein is CASSQDLGAYEQYF. In nucleotides, the CDR3 is TGCGCCAGCAGCCAAGATTTGGGGGCTTACGAGCAGTACTTC.

The chain uses TRBV11-2 and TRBJ2-3, with D uncertain. Germline V gene lookup returns CDR1 SGHAT and CDR2 FQNNGV. V was shortened by 0 bases and J by 2 bases, with 9 bases between the two germline ends. The CDR3 length is 15 residues. CDR3 coding DNA: TGTGCCAGCAGCTTAGAAGGGCCCTACACAGATACGCAGTATTTT. It codes for CASSLEGPYTDTQYF.

The rearrangement uses TRBV5-1 and TRBJ2-3; perhaps TRBD2 as D (6 bases). Germline CDR1 SGHRS, CDR2 YFSETQ. Trimming left V 0 bases short and J 4 bases short, with 9 bases between. The CDR3 is 14 amino acids. CDR3 protein: CASSLGTMADTQYF. As DNA, the CDR3 is TGCGCCAGCAGCTTGGGGACTATGGCAGATACGCAGTATTTT.

This clonotype was counted only a few times. The rearrangement joins TRBV7-9 to TRBJ2-7; D perhaps matches TRBD2 (5 bases). V lost 3 bases and J 3 bases, leaving 15 bases between the germline ends. This CDR3 is 15 amino acids long. Germline V gene sequence: CDR1 SEHNR, CDR2 FQNEAQ (reference sequence). For the CDR3, the DNA is TGTGCCAGCAGCTTTTACGGGCCCGCGGGCTACGAGCAGTACTTC. Its translation is CASSFYGPAGYEQYF.